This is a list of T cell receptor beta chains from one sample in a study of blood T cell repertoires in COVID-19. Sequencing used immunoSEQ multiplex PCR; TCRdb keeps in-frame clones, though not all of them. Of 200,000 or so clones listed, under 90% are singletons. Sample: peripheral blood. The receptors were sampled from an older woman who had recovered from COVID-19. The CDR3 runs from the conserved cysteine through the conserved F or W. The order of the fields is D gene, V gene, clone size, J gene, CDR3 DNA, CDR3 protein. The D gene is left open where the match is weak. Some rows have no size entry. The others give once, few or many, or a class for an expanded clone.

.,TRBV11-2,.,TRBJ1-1,TGTGCCAGCAGCTTAGGGCTGGTGAACACTGAAGCTTTCTTT,CASSLGLVNTEAFF
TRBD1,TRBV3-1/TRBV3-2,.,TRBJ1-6,TGTGCCAGTACGTCGGACAGGGGTTATTCACCCCTCCACTTT,CASTSDRGYSPLHF
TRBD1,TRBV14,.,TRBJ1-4,TGTGCCAGCAGTCGGGGGACAGCTGAAAAACTGTTTTTT,CASSRGTAEKLFF
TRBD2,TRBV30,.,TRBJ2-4,TGTGCCTGGAGGCCGGGGGGAGGAAACATTCAGTACTTC,CAWRPGGGNIQYF
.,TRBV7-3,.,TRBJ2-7,TGTGCCAGCAGCTTACCTACAGTTCCCTACGAGCAGTACTTC,CASSLPTVPYEQYF
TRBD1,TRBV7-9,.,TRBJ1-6,TGTGCCAGCAGCGGGGGACAGGGGTCTTCACCCCTCCACTTT,CASSGGQGSSPLHF
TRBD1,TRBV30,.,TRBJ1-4,TGTGCCTGGACCCGGGACAGGGGTGAAAAACTGTTTTTT,CAWTRDRGEKLFF
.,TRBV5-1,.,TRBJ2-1,TGCGCCAGCAGCGTCGAGTTCCAGCAGTTCTTC,CASSVEFQQFF
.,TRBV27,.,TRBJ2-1,TGTGCCAGCAGTCTCCGTACAGGGGACTCCTCCTACAATGAGCAGTTCTTC,CASSLRTGDSSYNEQFF
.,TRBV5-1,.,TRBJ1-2,TGCGCCAGCAGCGGAGAAACAGGGTATGGCTACACCTTC,CASSGETGYGYTF
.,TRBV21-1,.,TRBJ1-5,TGTGCCAGCAGCAAGACATCACAGGTAAATCAGCCCCAGCATTTT,CASSKTSQVNQPQHF
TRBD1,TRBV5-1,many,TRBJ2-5,TGCGCCAGCAGCCACGGGACAGACGAAGAGACCCAGTACTTC,CASSHGTDEETQYF
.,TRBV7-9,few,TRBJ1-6,TGTGCCAGCCGAGAGGGTAACAATTCACCCCTCCACTTT,CASREGNNSPLHF
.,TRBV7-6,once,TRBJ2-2,TGTGCCAGCAGCGGGACTCGTCTAGGCACCGGGGAGCTGTTTTTT,CASSGTRLGTGELFF
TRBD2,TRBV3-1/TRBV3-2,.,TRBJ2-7,TGTGCCAGCAGCCTAACGACTAGCGGCAGCTCCTACGAGCAGTACTTC,CASSLTTSGSSYEQYF
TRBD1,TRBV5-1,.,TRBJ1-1,TGCGCCAGCAACGGAAACAGGGGTGGGAACACTGAAGCTTTCTTT,CASNGNRGGNTEAFF
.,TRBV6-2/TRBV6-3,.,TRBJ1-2,TGTGCCAGCAGTTCGCAGGGGATCTATGGCTACACCTTC,CASSSQGIYGYTF
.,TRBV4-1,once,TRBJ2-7,TGCGCCAGCAGCCAAGATTGGGGGCTGGGGGAGCAGTACTTC,CASSQDWGLGEQYF
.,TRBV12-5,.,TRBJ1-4,TGTGCTAGTGGTACAATCAGGGGAGCCAATGAAAAACTGTTTTTT,CASGTIRGANEKLFF
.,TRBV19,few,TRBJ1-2,TGTGCCAGTAGTGCGGGGGAGACAGGCTTCTATGGCTACACCTTC,CASSAGETGFYGYTF
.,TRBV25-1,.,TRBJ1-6,TGTGCCAGCACAACAATCGGGGGGGCTCTTGATTCACCCCTCCACTTT,CASTTIGGALDSPLHF
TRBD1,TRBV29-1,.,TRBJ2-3,TGCAGCGCCGGGACAGGGGTAACAGATACGCAGTATTTT,CSAGTGVTDTQYF
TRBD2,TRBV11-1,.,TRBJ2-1,TGTGCCAGCAGCTTTATAGCTAGCGGGGGGTATGAGCAGTTCTTC,CASSFIASGGYEQFF
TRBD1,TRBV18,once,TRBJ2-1,TGTGCCAGCTCGCCGCCCGGGACAGACAATGAGCAGTTCTTC,CASSPPGTDNEQFF
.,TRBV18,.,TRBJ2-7,TGTGCCAGCTCACTTTCACAGGGAGACGAGCAGTACTTC,CASSLSQGDEQYF
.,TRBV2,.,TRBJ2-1,TGTGCGGGGGAAGGGGACTCCACGGGCAATGAGCAGTTCTTC,CAGEGDSTGNEQFF
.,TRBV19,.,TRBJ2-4,TGTGCCAGGGAGACAGGCCTCCCAAGCAAAAACATTCAGTACTTC,CARETGLPSKNIQYF
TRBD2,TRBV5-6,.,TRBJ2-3,TGTGCCAGCAGCTCCGGACTAGCGGGGGCAGATACGCAGTATTTT,CASSSGLAGADTQYF
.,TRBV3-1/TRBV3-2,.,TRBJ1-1,TGTGCCAGCAAGCGGGGGGGTGCGGACACTGAAGCTTTCTTT,CASKRGGADTEAFF
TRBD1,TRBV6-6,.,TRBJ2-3,TGTGCCAGCAGTCCCGGGACAGGGAGCACAGATACGCAGTATTTT,CASSPGTGSTDTQYF
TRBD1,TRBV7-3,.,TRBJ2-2,TGTGCCAGCAGCCGCCGGACAGGGGCGGGCGGGGAGCTGTTTTTT,CASSRRTGAGGELFF
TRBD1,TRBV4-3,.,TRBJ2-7,TGCGCCAGCAGCCTCGGAGAGGGGGCATTTTACGAGCAGTACTTC,CASSLGEGAFYEQYF
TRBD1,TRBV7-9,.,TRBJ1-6,TGTGCCAGCAGCTGGACAGGGGCCTCCGGGTCACCCCTCCACTTT,CASSWTGASGSPLHF
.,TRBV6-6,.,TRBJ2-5,TGTGCCAGCAGTAAACTAGTACGAGAGACCCAGTACTTC,CASSKLVRETQYF
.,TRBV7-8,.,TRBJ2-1,TGTGCCAGCAGCTCCGACCGGGGGAATGAGCAGTTCTTC,CASSSDRGNEQFF
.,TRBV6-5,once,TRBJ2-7,TGTGCCAGCAGTTTGGTACAGGGCTACGAGCAGTACTTC,CASSLVQGYEQYF
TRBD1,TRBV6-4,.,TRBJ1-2,TGTGCCAGCAGTGACCCGGACAGGGCGGCAGATTGTGGCTACACCTTC,CASSDPDRAADCGYTF
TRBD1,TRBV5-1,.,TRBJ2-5,TGCGCCAGCAGCCTGGACAGGGTGGGGCAAGAGACCCAGTACTTC,CASSLDRVGQETQYF
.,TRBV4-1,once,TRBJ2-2,TGCGCCAGCACCACGACCGGCTGGCTAGGAGGGGAGCTGTTTTTT,CASTTTGWLGGELFF
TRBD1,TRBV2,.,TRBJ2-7,TGTGCCAGCAGTGAGGGTCAGGGGGCAAATTACGAGCAGTACTTC,CASSEGQGANYEQYF
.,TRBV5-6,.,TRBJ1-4,TGTGCCAGCAGCGCATCAGAGAGGATTAATGAAAAACTGTTTTTT,CASSASERINEKLFF
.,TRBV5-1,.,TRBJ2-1,TGCGCCAGCAGCTTGGCGCCTAGAGGGAACAATGAGCAGTTCTTC,CASSLAPRGNNEQFF
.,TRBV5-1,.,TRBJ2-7,TGCGCCAGCAGCTTGGGACCGACAGGAGTCTACGAGCAGTACTTC,CASSLGPTGVYEQYF
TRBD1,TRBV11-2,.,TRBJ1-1,TGTGCCAGCAGCTTAGTTTTTGTCAGGGGGAGGACTGAAGCTTTCTTT,CASSLVFVRGRTEAFF